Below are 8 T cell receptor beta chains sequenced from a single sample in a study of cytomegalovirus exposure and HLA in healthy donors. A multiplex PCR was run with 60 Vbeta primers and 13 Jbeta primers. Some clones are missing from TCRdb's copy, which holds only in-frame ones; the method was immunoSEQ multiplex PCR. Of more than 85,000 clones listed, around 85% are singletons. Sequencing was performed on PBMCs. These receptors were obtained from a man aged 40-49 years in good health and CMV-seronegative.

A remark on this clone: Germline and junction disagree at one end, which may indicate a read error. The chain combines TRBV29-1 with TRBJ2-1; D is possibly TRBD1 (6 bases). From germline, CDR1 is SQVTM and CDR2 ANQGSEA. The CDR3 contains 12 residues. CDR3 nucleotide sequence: TGCAGCGTTGAGGGCGGGTCTGGGGGCCCGGTCTTC. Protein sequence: CSVEGGSGGPVF.

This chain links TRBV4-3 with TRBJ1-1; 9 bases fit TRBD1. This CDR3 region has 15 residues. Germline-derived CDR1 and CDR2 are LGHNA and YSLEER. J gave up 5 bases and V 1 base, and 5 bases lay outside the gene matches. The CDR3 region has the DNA TGCGCCAGCAGCCAAGTTAAGACAGGGGGGACTGAAGCTTTCTTT. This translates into CASSQVKTGGTEAFF.

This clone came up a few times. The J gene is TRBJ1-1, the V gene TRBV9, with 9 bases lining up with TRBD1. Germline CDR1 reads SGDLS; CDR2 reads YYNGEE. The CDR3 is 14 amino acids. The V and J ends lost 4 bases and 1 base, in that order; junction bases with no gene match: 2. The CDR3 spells CASSRDRANTEAFF. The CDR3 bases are TGTGCCAGCAGCAGGGACAGGGCGAACACTGAAGCTTTCTTT.

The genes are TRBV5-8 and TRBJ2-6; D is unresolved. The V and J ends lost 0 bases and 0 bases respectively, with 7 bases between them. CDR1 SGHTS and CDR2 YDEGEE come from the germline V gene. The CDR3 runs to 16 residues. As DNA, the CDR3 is TGTGCCAGCAGCTTGGTCCTAACCTCTGGGGCCAACGTCCTGACTTTC. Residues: CASSLVLTSGANVLTF. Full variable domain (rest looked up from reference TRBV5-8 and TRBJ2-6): EAGVTQSPTHLIKTRGQQATLRCSPISGHTSVYWYQQALGLGLQFLLWYDEGEERNRGNFPPRFSGRQFPNYSSELNVNALELEDSALYLCASSLVLTSGANVLTFGAGSRLTVL.

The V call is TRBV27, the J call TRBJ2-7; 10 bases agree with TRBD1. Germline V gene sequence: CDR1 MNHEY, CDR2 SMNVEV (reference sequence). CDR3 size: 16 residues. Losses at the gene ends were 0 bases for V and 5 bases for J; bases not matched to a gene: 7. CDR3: CASSLSIAGTGDEQYF. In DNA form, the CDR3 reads TGTGCCAGCAGTTTATCAATAGCCGGGACAGGGGACGAGCAGTACTTC.

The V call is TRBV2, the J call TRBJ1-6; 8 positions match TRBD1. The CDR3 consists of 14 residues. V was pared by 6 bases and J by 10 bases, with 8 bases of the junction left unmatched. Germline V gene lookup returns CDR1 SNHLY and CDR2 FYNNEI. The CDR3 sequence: CASRTTGDGSPLHF. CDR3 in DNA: TGTGCCAGCAGGACGACAGGGGACGGGTCACCCCTCCACTTT.

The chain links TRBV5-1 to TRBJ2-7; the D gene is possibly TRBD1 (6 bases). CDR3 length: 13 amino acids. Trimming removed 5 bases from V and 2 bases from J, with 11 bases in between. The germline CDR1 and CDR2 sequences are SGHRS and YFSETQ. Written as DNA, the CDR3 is TGCGCCAGCAGTCGGGACACCCCCTACGAGCAGTACTTC. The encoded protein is CASSRDTPYEQYF.

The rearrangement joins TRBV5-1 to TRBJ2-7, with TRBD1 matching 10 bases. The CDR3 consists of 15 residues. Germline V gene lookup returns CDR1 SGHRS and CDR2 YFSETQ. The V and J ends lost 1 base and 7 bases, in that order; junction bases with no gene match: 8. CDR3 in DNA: TGCGCCAGCAGCTTGCAACGACAGGGGGCGGGGGAGCAGTACTTC. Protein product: CASSLQRQGAGEQYF.